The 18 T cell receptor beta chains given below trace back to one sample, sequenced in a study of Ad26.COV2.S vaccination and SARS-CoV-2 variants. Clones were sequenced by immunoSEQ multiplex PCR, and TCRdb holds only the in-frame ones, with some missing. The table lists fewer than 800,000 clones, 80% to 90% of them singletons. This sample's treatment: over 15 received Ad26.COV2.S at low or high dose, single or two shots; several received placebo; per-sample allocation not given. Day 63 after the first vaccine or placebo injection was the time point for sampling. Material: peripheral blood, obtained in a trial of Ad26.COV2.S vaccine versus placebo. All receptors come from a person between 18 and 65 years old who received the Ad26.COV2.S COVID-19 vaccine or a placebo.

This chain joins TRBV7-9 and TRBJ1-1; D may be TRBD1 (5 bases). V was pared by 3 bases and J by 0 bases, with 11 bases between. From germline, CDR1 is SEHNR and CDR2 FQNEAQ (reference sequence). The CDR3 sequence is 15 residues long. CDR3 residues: CASSLGPSVNTEAFF. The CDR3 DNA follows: TGTGCCAGCAGCTTGGGACCGTCGGTGAACACTGAAGCTTTCTTT.

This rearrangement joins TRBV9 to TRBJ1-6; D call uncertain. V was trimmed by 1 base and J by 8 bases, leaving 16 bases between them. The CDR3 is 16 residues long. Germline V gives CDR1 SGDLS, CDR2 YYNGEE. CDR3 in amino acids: CASSVLGDRGDSPLHF. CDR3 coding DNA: TGTGCCAGCAGCGTACTCGGGGATCGTGGGGATTCACCCCTCCACTTT. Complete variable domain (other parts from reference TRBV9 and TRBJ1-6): DSGVTQTPKHLITATGQRVTLRCSPRSGDLSVYWYQQSLDQGLQFLIQYYNGEERAKGNILERFSAQQFPDLHSELNLSSLELGDSALYFCASSVLGDRGDSPLHFGNGTRLTVT.

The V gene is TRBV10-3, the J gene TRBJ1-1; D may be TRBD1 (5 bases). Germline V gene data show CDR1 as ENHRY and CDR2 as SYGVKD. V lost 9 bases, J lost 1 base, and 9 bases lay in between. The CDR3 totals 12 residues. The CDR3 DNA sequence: TGTGCCATTCGGGACCAGAACACTGAAGCTTTCTTT. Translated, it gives CAIRDQNTEAFF.

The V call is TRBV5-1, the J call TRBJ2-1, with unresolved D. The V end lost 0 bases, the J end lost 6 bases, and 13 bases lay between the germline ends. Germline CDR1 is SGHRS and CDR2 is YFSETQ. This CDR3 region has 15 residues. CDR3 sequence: CASSLGPSLGNEQFF. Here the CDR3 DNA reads TGCGCCAGCAGCTTGGGTCCTAGTCTAGGCAATGAGCAGTTCTTC.

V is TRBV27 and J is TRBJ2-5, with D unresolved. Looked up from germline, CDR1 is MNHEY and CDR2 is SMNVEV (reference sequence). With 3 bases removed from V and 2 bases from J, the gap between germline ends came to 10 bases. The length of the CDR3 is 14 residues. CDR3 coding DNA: TGTGCCAGCAGTTTCAAGGCTAGGCAAGAGACCCAGTACTTC. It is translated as CASSFKARQETQYF.

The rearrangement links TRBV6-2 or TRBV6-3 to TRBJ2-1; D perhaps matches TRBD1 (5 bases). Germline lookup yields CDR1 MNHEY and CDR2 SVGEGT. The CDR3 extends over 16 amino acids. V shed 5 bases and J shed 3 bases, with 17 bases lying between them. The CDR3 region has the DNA TGTGCCAGCAGTCACGGGCTCACCAGGGACTACAATGAGCAGTTCTTC. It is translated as CASSHGLTRDYNEQFF.

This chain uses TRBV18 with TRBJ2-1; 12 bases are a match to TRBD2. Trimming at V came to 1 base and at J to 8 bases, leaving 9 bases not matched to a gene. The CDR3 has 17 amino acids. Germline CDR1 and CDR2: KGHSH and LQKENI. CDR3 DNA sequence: TGTGCCAGCTCACCACTACAACTAGCGGGGGGCATCCATGAGCAGTTCTTC. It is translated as CASSPLQLAGGIHEQFF.

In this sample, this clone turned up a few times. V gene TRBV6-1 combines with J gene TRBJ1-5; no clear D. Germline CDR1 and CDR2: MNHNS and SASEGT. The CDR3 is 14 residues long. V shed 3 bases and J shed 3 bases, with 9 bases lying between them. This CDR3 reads CASSDGRYNQPQHF. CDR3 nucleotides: TGTGCCAGCAGTGATGGGAGGTACAATCAGCCCCAGCATTTT.

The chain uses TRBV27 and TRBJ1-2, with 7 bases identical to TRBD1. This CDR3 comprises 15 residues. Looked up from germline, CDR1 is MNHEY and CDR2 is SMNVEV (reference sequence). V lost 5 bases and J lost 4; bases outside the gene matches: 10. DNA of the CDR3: TGTGCCAGCAGTCGGGGAGGGGGCGCAGGCTATGGCTACACCTTC. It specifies CASSRGGGAGYGYTF.

The CDR3 region has the DNA TGTGCCAGCAGTTTTTCTGGGGATGAGCAGTTCTTC. It is translated as CASSFSGDEQFF. The rearrangement uses TRBV6-4 and TRBJ2-1; D unresolved. Per the germline V gene, CDR1 is MRHNA and CDR2 is SNTAGT. The CDR3 runs 12 residues. V lost 5 bases and J lost 8, with 10 bases in between.

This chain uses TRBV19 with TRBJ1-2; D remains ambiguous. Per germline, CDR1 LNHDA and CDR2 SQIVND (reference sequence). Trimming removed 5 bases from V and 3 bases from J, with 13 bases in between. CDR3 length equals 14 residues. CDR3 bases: TGTGCCAGTAGTTCAGGAATCGCCCACTATGGCTACACCTTC. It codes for CASSSGIAHYGYTF.

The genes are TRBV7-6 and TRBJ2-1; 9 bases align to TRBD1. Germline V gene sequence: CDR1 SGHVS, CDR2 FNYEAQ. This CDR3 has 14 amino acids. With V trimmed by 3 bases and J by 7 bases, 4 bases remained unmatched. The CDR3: CASSFRDRVNEQFF. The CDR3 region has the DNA TGTGCCAGCAGCTTCCGGGACAGGGTAAATGAGCAGTTCTTC.

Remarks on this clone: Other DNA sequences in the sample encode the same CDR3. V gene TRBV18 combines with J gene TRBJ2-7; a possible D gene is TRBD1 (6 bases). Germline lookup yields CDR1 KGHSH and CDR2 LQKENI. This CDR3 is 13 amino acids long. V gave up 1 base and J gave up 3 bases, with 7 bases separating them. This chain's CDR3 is CASSPHRDYEQYF. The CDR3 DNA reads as TGTGCCAGCTCACCACACAGGGACTACGAGCAGTACTTC.

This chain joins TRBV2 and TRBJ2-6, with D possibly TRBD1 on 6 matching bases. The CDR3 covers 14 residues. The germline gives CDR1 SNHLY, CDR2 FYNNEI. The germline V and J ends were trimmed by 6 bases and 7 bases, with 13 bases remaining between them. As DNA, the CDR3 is TGTGCCAGCAGCGACAGGAACCGAGCCAACGTCCTGACTTTC. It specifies CASSDRNRANVLTF.

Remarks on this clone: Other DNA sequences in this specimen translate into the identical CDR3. The CDR3 sequence: CASSSGNQPQHF. CDR3 coding DNA: TGTGCCAGCAGTAGTGGGAATCAGCCCCAGCATTTT. J is TRBJ1-5 and V is TRBV6-5; D unresolved. Germline V gene data show CDR1 as MNHEY and CDR2 as SVGAGI. Trimming cost V 5 bases and J 4 bases, with 6 bases left between them. The CDR3 has 12 residues.

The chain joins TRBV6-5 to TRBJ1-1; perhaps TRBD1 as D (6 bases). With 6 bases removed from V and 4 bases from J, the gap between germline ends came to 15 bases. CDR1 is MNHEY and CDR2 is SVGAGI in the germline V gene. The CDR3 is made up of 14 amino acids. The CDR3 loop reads CASSPQGLSTEAFF. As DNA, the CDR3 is TGTGCCAGCAGCCCCCAGGGGCTGAGCACTGAAGCTTTCTTT.

The CDR3 DNA reads TGTGCCACTAGGTCCAGGGCGGGGCTCGGCGCAGATACGCAGTATTTT. Translating it yields CATRSRAGLGADTQYF. The V and J genes are TRBV19 and TRBJ2-3; tentative D call: TRBD2 (6 bases). Trimming removed 10 bases at V and 4 bases at J, with 24 bases between. CDR1 and CDR2 (germline): LNHDA, SQIVND (reference sequence). The CDR3 spans 16 residues.

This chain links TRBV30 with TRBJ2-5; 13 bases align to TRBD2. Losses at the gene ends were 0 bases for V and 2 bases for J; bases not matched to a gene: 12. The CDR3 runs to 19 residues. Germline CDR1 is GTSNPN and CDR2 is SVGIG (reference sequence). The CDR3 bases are TGTGCCTGGAGTGTACTACGAACTAGCGGGAGGGCCTGGCAAGAGACCCAGTACTTC. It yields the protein CAWSVLRTSGRAWQETQYF. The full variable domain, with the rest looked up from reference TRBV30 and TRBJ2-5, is SQTIHQWPATLVQPVGSPLSLECTVEGTSNPNLYWYRQAAGRGLQLLFYSVGIGQISSEVPQNLSASRPQDRQFILSSKKLLLSDSGFYLCAWSVLRTSGRAWQETQYFGPGTRLLVL.